This T cell receptor beta chain was profiled in a study of OX40 agonist ivuxolimab in advanced cancers. Clones were read by immunoSEQ multiplex PCR, and TCRdb kept only the in-frame ones, dropping some. The profile shows some 41,000 clones, 89% of them singletons. The specimen comprised CD4+ or CD8+ T cells sorted from blood, sampled in a trial of the OX40 agonist ivuxolimab. This receptor was obtained from an adult with an advanced solid tumor such as melanoma, head and neck, liver or kidney cancer.

CDR3 coding DNA: TGTGCCAGCAGTGCGCGCGACAGGGAAACAGATACGCAGTATTTT. It yields the protein CASSARDRETDTQYF. The chain links TRBV6-1 to TRBJ2-3, with TRBD1 matching over 7 bases. V was clipped by 4 bases and J by 3 bases; unmatched bases: 7. The CDR3 is made up of 15 amino acids. Germline values: CDR1 MNHNS, CDR2 SASEGT.